This passage covers 31 T cell receptor beta chains from one sample sequenced in a study of OX40 agonist ivuxolimab in advanced cancers. The protocol was immunoSEQ multiplex PCR, while the TCRdb copy is restricted to in-frame clones and leaves out a portion. The sample has tens of thousands of clones; 80% to 90% are singletons. This material consisted of CD4+ or CD8+ T cells sorted from blood, taken in a trial of the OX40 agonist ivuxolimab. The receptors come from an adult with an advanced solid tumor such as melanoma, head and neck, liver or kidney cancer.

The genes are TRBV30 and TRBJ1-2, with D perhaps matching TRBD1 (6 bases). The germline gives CDR1 GTSNPN, CDR2 SVGIG (reference sequence). This CDR3 has 13 residues. V lost 3 bases and J lost 3, with 11 bases in between. This CDR3 is CAWRGGGDYGYTF. The CDR3 DNA sequence: TGTGCCTGGAGAGGGGGGGGCGACTATGGCTACACCTTC.

This clone has only one observation. The chain employs TRBV2 and TRBJ1-2; D is undetermined. This CDR3 has 12 residues. CDR1 is SNHLY and CDR2 is FYNNEI in the germline V gene. DNA for the CDR3: TGTACACAGAGTGTAGCTAACTATGGCTACACCTTC. Protein sequence: CTQSVANYGYTF.

This chain uses TRBV7-2 with TRBJ1-2; D call uncertain. CDR1 and CDR2 (germline): SGHTA, FQGNSA. CDR3 length equals 15 residues. Trimming shortened V by 1 base and J by 10 bases, and 19 bases separated the two germline ends. In nucleotides, the CDR3 is TGTGCCAGCAGCTTAGGTGGACGGGCCGCCAATTCCTACACCTTC. It codes for CASSLGGRAANSYTF.

The table lists this clone with a few counts. This rearrangement joins TRBV11-2 to TRBJ2-7, with TRBD2 identical over 11 bases. The CDR3 covers 17 residues. Trimming at V came to 5 bases and at J to 3 bases, leaving 12 bases not matched to a gene. Germline V gives CDR1 SGHAT, CDR2 FQNNGV. The CDR3 bases are TGTGCCAGCAGCCTTGGGGGAAGGACTAGCGGGTTCTACGAGCAGTACTTC. Translating gives CASSLGGRTSGFYEQYF.

The rearrangement uses TRBV18 and TRBJ2-5; possibly TRBD2 for D (5 bases). This CDR3 has 12 residues. Germline CDR1 is KGHSH and CDR2 is LQKENI. The ends were cut back, 4 bases at V and 5 bases at J, with 8 bases in the middle. The CDR3 sequence is CASSLSGETQYF. Here the CDR3 DNA reads TGTGCCAGCTCACTTTCGGGGGAGACCCAGTACTTC.

V is TRBV4-2 and J is TRBJ2-3, with D perhaps TRBD1 or TRBD2 (5 bases each). V dropped 1 base and J dropped 2 bases, with 13 bases sitting between them. Germline V gene lookup returns CDR1 LGHNA and CDR2 YNFKEQ. The CDR3 is 16 residues long. In nucleotides, the CDR3 is TGTGCCAGCAGCCAAGGATCGAGGGGCGACACAGATACGCAGTATTTT. Protein sequence: CASSQGSRGDTDTQYF.

The chain has TRBV19 and TRBJ2-3; D remains unclear. V was trimmed by 4 bases and J by 3 bases, leaving 17 bases between them. CDR3 length: 16 residues. CDR1 is LNHDA, CDR2 SQIVND, per germline (reference sequence). The CDR3 spells CASSTSYTLRTDTQYF. In DNA form, the CDR3 reads TGTGCCAGTAGTACATCCTACACCCTCCGGACAGATACGCAGTATTTT.

The CDR3 DNA is TGTGCCAGCAGCCCCGATTTCTCTAGAGGCTACACCTTC. It encodes CASSPDFSRGYTF. The chain recombines TRBV14 with TRBJ1-2; no firm D call. The germline gives CDR1 SGHDN, CDR2 FVKESK. The ends were cut back, 4 bases at V and 8 bases at J, with 14 bases in the middle. CDR3 length equals 13 residues.

The chain combines TRBV4-2 with TRBJ1-1; D perhaps matches TRBD1 (5 bases). The V end was cut by 1 base, the J end by 6 bases, with 12 bases between. The CDR3 sequence is 14 residues long. Germline V CDR1 and CDR2: LGHNA, YNFKEQ. CDR3 sequence (DNA): TGTGCCAGCAGCCAAGCGATCAGGGATCCTGAAGCTTTCTTT. Its protein is CASSQAIRDPEAFF.

J is TRBJ2-7 and V is TRBV5-1; 11 positions agree with TRBD2. The CDR3 covers 17 residues. Germline CDR1 SGHRS, CDR2 YFSETQ. V lost 4 bases to trimming and J lost 1 base; unmatched junction nucleotides: 10. The CDR3 here is CASSPPSGGLRSYEQYF. CDR3 sequence (DNA): TGCGCCAGCAGCCCCCCTAGCGGGGGGTTGAGGTCCTACGAGCAGTACTTC.

This sequence joins TRBV7-2 and TRBJ2-5; D could derive from TRBD1 or TRBD2 (5 bases each). V shed 5 bases and J shed 6 bases, with 19 bases lying between them. The CDR3 consists of 15 residues. Per the germline V gene, CDR1 is SGHTA and CDR2 is FQGNSA. Here the CDR3 reads CASSPRGDWEQTQYF. The DNA for the CDR3 is TGTGCCAGCAGCCCGCGAGGGGATTGGGAACAGACCCAGTACTTC. Using reference TRBV7-2 and TRBJ2-5 for the parts outside the CDR3, the full variable domain is GAGVSQSPSNKVTEKGKDVELRCDPISGHTALYWYRQSLGQGLEFLIYFQGNSAPDKSGLPSDRFSAERTGGSVSTLTIQRTQQEDSAVYLCASSPRGDWEQTQYFGPGTRLLVL.

V and J are TRBV5-1 and TRBJ2-7; tentative D call: TRBD1 (7 bases). The germline gives CDR1 SGHRS, CDR2 YFSETQ. The CDR3 contains 15 residues. Trimming took 0 bases from V and 6 from J, leaving 16 bases between them. CDR3 DNA sequence: TGCGCCAGCAGCTTGGGGCAGGGGGGTTACATCGAGCAGTACTTC. Its translation: CASSLGQGGYIEQYF.

V and J are TRBV5-1 and TRBJ1-1; TRBD1 is a possible D gene (5 bases). CDR1 and CDR2 from the germline V gene are SGHRS and YFSETQ. V lost 2 bases to trimming and J lost 5 bases, with 7 bases between them. CDR3 length: 12 residues. The CDR3 spells CASSFGGTEAFF. The CDR3 DNA reads as TGCGCCAGCAGCTTCGGGGGGACTGAAGCTTTCTTT.

As DNA, the CDR3 is TGCGCCAGCAGCTTGGGTTGGGGGGATGATGAAGCTTTCTTT. Protein: CASSLGWGDDEAFF. The gene calls are TRBV5-1 and TRBJ1-1; possible D gene TRBD1, 5 bases. This CDR3 has 14 residues. Germline V gene sequence: CDR1 SGHRS, CDR2 YFSETQ. Trimming left V 0 bases short and J 7 bases short, with 13 bases between.

This clone was seen only once. The chain recombines TRBV2 with TRBJ1-2; D possibly corresponds to TRBD1 (5 bases). Between the trimmed V and J ends, which lost 6 bases and 4 bases, there was a span of 15 bases. The CDR3 has 14 amino acids. Germline CDR1 reads SNHLY; CDR2 reads FYNNEI. The CDR3 sequence: CASRETERSYGYTF. In DNA form, the CDR3 reads TGTGCCAGCAGAGAGACAGAACGCTCCTATGGCTACACCTTC.

The gene calls are TRBV7-2 and TRBJ1-2; 12 bases map to TRBD1. V was pared by 3 bases and J by 5 bases, with 4 bases of the junction left unmatched. The CDR3 is made up of 15 amino acids. Germline CDR1 is SGHTA and CDR2 is FQGNSA. Here the CDR3 reads CASSLGTGGLYGYTF. The CDR3 DNA is TGTGCCAGCAGCTTGGGGACAGGGGGCCTATATGGCTACACCTTC.

The chain employs TRBV5-1 and TRBJ2-3, with D tentatively TRBD2 (5 bases). The germline CDR1 and CDR2 sequences are SGHRS and YFSETQ. The V end lost 4 bases, the J end lost 0 bases, and 12 bases lay between the germline ends. The CDR3 contains 15 residues. CDR3 region: CASSRDTLSTDTQYF. In DNA, the CDR3 is TGCGCCAGCAGCCGGGATACTCTTAGCACAGATACGCAGTATTTT.

The chain is built from TRBV4-3 and TRBJ2-6, with 10 bases that match TRBD2. The junction had 8 bases not matched to a gene; V was cut back by 0 bases and J by 0 bases. CDR1 and CDR2 from the germline V gene are LGHNA and YSLEER. The CDR3 sequence is 20 residues long. CDR3 sequence reads: CASSQDHASGSVSGANVLTF. The CDR3 nucleotides read TGCGCCAGCAGCCAAGATCACGCTAGCGGGAGCGTCTCTGGGGCCAACGTCCTGACTTTC.

This chain joins TRBV6-5 and TRBJ1-1, with 7 bases lining up with TRBD1. V gave up 6 bases and J gave up 5 bases; unmatched junction bases: 9. Per germline, CDR1 MNHEY and CDR2 SVGAGI. The CDR3 length is 14 residues. The CDR3 region is CASSSDRADTEAFF. CDR3 sequence (DNA): TGTGCCAGCAGCTCAGACAGGGCGGATACTGAAGCTTTCTTT.

This clone is a singleton in its sample. The chain links TRBV7-9 to TRBJ2-5; unclear D gene. CDR3 length: 16 residues. Looked up from germline, CDR1 is SEHNR and CDR2 is FQNEAQ (reference sequence). Trimming took off 5 bases at V and 2 bases at J, with 18 bases between the two ends. The CDR3 region has the DNA TGTGCCAGCAGCCCCCGACGTAGACTGGAACAAGAGACCCAGTACTTC. It yields the protein CASSPRRRLEQETQYF. Filled out from reference TRBV7-9 and TRBJ2-5, the complete variable domain reads DTGVSQNPRHKITKRGQNVTFRCDPISEHNRLYWYRQTLGQGPEFLTYFQNEAQLEKSRLLSDRFSAERPKGSFSTLEIQRTEQGDSAMYLCASSPRRRLEQETQYFGPGTRLLVL.

V and J are TRBV4-1 and TRBJ1-1; D is ambiguous. Trimming removed 1 base from V and 0 bases from J, with 6 bases in between. CDR3 size: 14 residues. Germline CDR1 is MGHRA and CDR2 is YSYEKL. The CDR3 DNA follows: TGCGCCAGCAGCCAAGGGCAGATGAACACTGAAGCTTTCTTT. It codes for CASSQGQMNTEAFF.

The V gene is TRBV2, the J gene TRBJ2-5; TRBD2 aligns across 14 bases. CDR1 and CDR2 from the germline V gene are SNHLY and FYNNEI. The CDR3 runs 13 residues. V shed 1 base, J shed 13 bases, and the junction held 2 bases outside the gene matches. The CDR3 region is CASSEVGLAGGYF. DNA for the CDR3: TGTGCCAGCAGTGAAGTCGGACTAGCGGGAGGGTACTTC.

This chain connects TRBV7-9 to TRBJ1-3; 9 nucleotides line up with TRBD1. V dropped 5 bases and J dropped 15; count of bases not matched to a gene: 8. This CDR3 comprises 12 residues. CDR1 SEHNR and CDR2 FQNEAQ come from the germline V gene (reference sequence). DNA for the CDR3: TGTGCCAGCAGCGTCCGACAGGGGGATGAATATTTT. Its translation: CASSVRQGDEYF. Filled out from reference TRBV7-9 and TRBJ1-3, the complete variable domain reads DTGVSQNPRHKITKRGQNVTFRCDPISEHNRLYWYRQTLGQGPEFLTYFQNEAQLEKSRLLSDRFSAERPKGSFSTLEIQRTEQGDSAMYLCASSVRQGDEYFGEGSWLTVV.

This clone was seen many times. This chain links TRBV4-2 with TRBJ1-2; D unclear. V was clipped by 2 bases and J by 1 base, with 11 bases between them. Germline lookup yields CDR1 LGHNA and CDR2 YNFKEQ. The CDR3 contains 15 residues. CDR3 DNA: TGTGCCAGCAGCCAACATCTCCCACGTAACTATGGCTACACCTTC. Translation: CASSQHLPRNYGYTF.

The chain has TRBV10-3 and TRBJ1-1; 9 nucleotides match TRBD1. With V trimmed by 5 bases and J by 1 base, 2 bases remained unmatched. The V gene's germline CDR1 is ENHRY and CDR2 SYGVKD. CDR3 size: 14 residues. The CDR3 sequence: CAISTGQGNTEAFF. The CDR3 DNA reads TGTGCCATCAGTACGGGACAGGGGAACACTGAAGCTTTCTTT.

The genes are TRBV7-2 and TRBJ2-7; D not certain. This CDR3 region has 11 residues. Germline CDR1 is SGHTA and CDR2 is FQGNSA. The V gene lost 5 bases and the J gene lost 2 bases, with 4 bases spanning the gap. CDR3 loop: CASSPTYEQYF. The DNA of the CDR3 is TGTGCCAGCAGCCCCACCTACGAGCAGTACTTC. The full variable domain, completed using reference TRBV7-2 and TRBJ2-7, is GAGVSQSPSNKVTEKGKDVELRCDPISGHTALYWYRQSLGQGLEFLIYFQGNSAPDKSGLPSDRFSAERTGGSVSTLTIQRTQQEDSAVYLCASSPTYEQYFGPGTRLTVT.

This clone has only one observation. The chain couples TRBV29-1 to TRBJ1-1, with 11 positions matching TRBD1. The V gene end was trimmed by 3 bases and the J gene end by 3 bases; junction bases not matched to a gene: 9. The CDR3 loop spans 16 amino acids. Germline V CDR1 and CDR2: SQVTM, ANQGSEA. The CDR3 region has the DNA TGCAGCGTTGAGGGGGACAGGGGGGATTTATACACTGAAGCTTTCTTT. Translated, it gives CSVEGDRGDLYTEAFF.

This rearrangement joins TRBV10-3 to TRBJ2-7; D call uncertain. V shed 9 bases and J shed 5 bases, with 17 bases lying between them. Germline V gene sequence: CDR1 ENHRY, CDR2 SYGVKD. CDR3 length: 13 amino acids. The CDR3 bases are TGTGCCATAAGACTCCCTGGGTCTAACGAGCAGTACTTC. Amino acids: CAIRLPGSNEQYF.

The V call is TRBV7-9, the J call TRBJ2-2; 14 bases agree with TRBD2. This CDR3 is 19 amino acids long. The germline V gene has CDR1 SEHNR and CDR2 FQNEAQ (reference sequence). V lost 5 bases to trimming and J lost 7 bases; unmatched junction nucleotides: 15. The CDR3 is CASSLWTGTSGSGGGELFF. In nucleotides, the CDR3 is TGTGCCAGCAGCCTGTGGACCGGGACTAGCGGGAGTGGTGGCGGGGAGCTGTTTTTT.

The gene calls are TRBV6-1 and TRBJ1-2; no clear D gene. Looked up from germline, CDR1 is MNHNS and CDR2 is SASEGT. The CDR3 extends over 13 amino acids. With 0 bases removed from V and 8 bases from J, the gap between germline ends came to 10 bases. In DNA, the CDR3 is TGTGCCAGCAGTGAAGCCCAGGTCGGGGGCTACACCTTC. Translated: CASSEAQVGGYTF.

This clone was seen only a few times. The chain combines TRBV9 with TRBJ1-6; D is uncertain. The V end was cut by 0 bases, the J end by 9 bases, with 10 bases between. This CDR3 has 14 amino acids. Per germline, CDR1 SGDLS and CDR2 YYNGEE. The CDR3 sequence is CASSVAPEFSPLHF. CDR3 coding DNA: TGTGCCAGCAGCGTAGCCCCGGAATTTTCACCCCTCCACTTT.